Sequencing of this T cell receptor (beta chain) was carried out in a study of T cells in Graves' hyperthyroidism and ophthalmopathy. Study at large: Peripheral blood sampling occurred at initial diagnosis, before any treatment.

Disease lasting under 3 months, a NOSPECS grade of at least 4, and a Clinical Activity Score of at least 3 were features of the ophthalmopathy patients. Any patient presenting with uncontrolled infection, other autoimmune disease, pregnancy or lactation was left out. A note on this clonotype: The target antigen is unknown.

Study observations and caveats: In simple terms, a model built on 13 V-J features told ophthalmopathy apart from stable hyperthyroidism.

Researchers amplified the TCR beta CDR3 regions from RNA transcripts. First-round RT-PCR of the TCR CDR3 relied on the HTBI primer set. One entry per CDR3 protein, called by TCRdb with MiXCR from the multiplex PCR reads. The profile shows approximately 600,000 distinct CDR3 sequences, 14% to 15% of them singletons. In germline, CDR1 is KGHSH, CDR2 LQKENI. Trimming stripped 0 bases from V and 6 bases from J, with 12 bases between. The CDR3 runs to 14 residues. V is TRBV18 and J is TRBJ2-7; no definite D call. The sequencing input was blood. This receptor was identified in a middle-aged woman with Graves' ophthalmopathy. CDR3 DNA: TGTGCCAGCTCACCACCCTCCGGGCCCAGCGAGCAGTACTTC. It codes for CASSPPSGPSEQYF.